This T cell receptor (beta chain) was found in a study of T cell responses to AZD1222 COVID-19 vaccine. Comments on this clone: The antigen is unknown.

Points from the study as a whole: Donors were chiefly white British, with a greater number of females, and clonal diversity was perhaps underestimated.

The CDR3 runs 18 residues. With V trimmed by 0 bases and J by 7 bases, 12 bases remained unmatched. CDR1 is SGHRS and CDR2 is YFSETQ in the germline V gene. TCRdb's table, derived via immunoSEQ multiplex PCR, lists solely in-frame clones and lacks some. The sample shows tens of thousands of clones, around nine tenths of them seen only once. The specimen was peripheral blood, collected 28 days after the second AZD1222 dose. J is TRBJ2-1 and V is TRBV5-1; 11 bases map to TRBD2. The TCR comes from an adult who received the AZD1222 COVID-19 vaccine. The CDR3 DNA sequence: TGCGCCAGCAGCTTGGGGTACCCGGGACTAGCGGCGCGGAATGAGCAGTTCTTC. It yields the protein CASSLGYPGLAARNEQFF.